This T cell receptor (beta chain) came from a study of blood T cells in healthy people across ages. CDR3 length equals 12 residues. Germline V gene sequence: CDR1 KGHDR, CDR2 SFDVKD. A second PCR, run for about 7 to 12 cycles, used a sample-barcoded 5' primer plus a J-beta primer mix. TCRdb independently ran MiXCR on the 5' RACE reads; one entry per CDR3 protein. Among over 1,500,000 distinct CDR3 sequences listed, roughly 50% were seen once. Remarks on this clonotype: At one end, the junction sequence differs from germline, possibly due to a read error.

Each donor was a healthy Caucasian individual from Russia, aged roughly 6 to 95. The sample consisted of blood. The rearrangement uses TRBV24-1 and TRBJ2-1; D ambiguous. This TCR came from a woman aged 40 to 50 in good health. The CDR3 sequence is CATSVSHNEQFF. The CDR3 DNA reads as TGTGCCACCAGTGTCTCCCACAATGAGCAGTTCTTC.